A selection of T cell receptor beta chains follows, all from one sample in a study of T cell repertoires in cytomegalovirus infection. These receptors have no identified antigens. TCRdb reanalysed the reads using MiXCR and keeps one entry per CDR3 protein. Found here are 230,000 or so distinct CDR3 sequences, 30% to 45% of them singletons; the top ten hold approximately 59%. Sequencing used CD8+ T cells from cultured PBMCs, obtained from culture after CMV antigen stimulation. The receptors stem from a human donor in good health (CMV status not recorded). Some clones in this sample may be carry-over from other donors' samples. Each CDR3 is given without its conserved first and last residue. Each record gives: CDR3 protein, J gene, V gene, clone size. Rows may omit the clone size; those that give it use once, few, many or a size class.

CDR3: SAHGQGKNTGELF
J: TRBJ2-2
V: TRBV20-1
size: few

CDR3: ASSYGEGRFTGELF
J: TRBJ2-2
V: TRBV6-8
size: -

CDR3: ATSDPRRATAGELF
J: TRBJ2-2
V: TRBV24-1
size: few

CDR3: ASSSLGGAGGAYEQY
J: TRBJ2-7
V: TRBV28
size: -

CDR3: ASSIRLAAYNEQF
J: TRBJ2-1
V: TRBV7-3
size: few

CDR3: ASRGQGYYEQY
J: TRBJ2-7
V: TRBV6-6
size: -

CDR3: ASSLSLATAIQPQH
J: TRBJ1-5
V: TRBV7-3
size: -

CDR3: ASSEYNTEAF
J: TRBJ1-1
V: TRBV6-1
size: many

CDR3: ASRPTGELF
J: TRBJ2-2
V: TRBV7-2
size: many

CDR3: ASSPKFGGRRTEAF
J: TRBJ1-1
V: TRBV19
size: -

CDR3: ASSFGGTVTTDTQY
J: TRBJ2-3
V: TRBV28
size: -

CDR3: ASRYRGRETQY
J: TRBJ2-5
V: TRBV12-3/TRBV12-4
size: -

CDR3: ASSSGLTGELF
J: TRBJ2-2
V: TRBV12-3/TRBV12-4
size: -

CDR3: ASSFPSGQGDYNEQF
J: TRBJ2-1
V: TRBV7-9
size: -

CDR3: ASSLGSFGGRIMSEQF
J: TRBJ2-1
V: TRBV7-8
size: few

CDR3: ASSPDRAYEQY
J: TRBJ2-7
V: TRBV7-3
size: -